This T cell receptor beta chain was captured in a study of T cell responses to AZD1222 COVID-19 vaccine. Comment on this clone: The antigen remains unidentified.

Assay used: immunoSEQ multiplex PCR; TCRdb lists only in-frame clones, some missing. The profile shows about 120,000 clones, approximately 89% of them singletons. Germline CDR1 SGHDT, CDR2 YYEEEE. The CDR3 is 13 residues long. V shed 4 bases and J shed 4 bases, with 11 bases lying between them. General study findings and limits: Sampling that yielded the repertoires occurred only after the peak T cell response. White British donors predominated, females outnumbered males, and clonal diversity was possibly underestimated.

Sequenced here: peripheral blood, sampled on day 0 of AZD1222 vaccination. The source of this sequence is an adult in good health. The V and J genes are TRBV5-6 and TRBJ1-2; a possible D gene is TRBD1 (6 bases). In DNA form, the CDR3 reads TGTGCCAGCAGCGATACAGGGTCCTATGGCTACACCTTC. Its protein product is CASSDTGSYGYTF.